This passage covers 28 T cell receptor beta chains from one sample sequenced in a study of CD4+ T cells in melanoma. The data were produced by immunoSEQ multiplex PCR, yet TCRdb's version contains in-frame clones alone and is incomplete. The sample has about 50,000 clones, roughly nine tenths seen once. Sequencing was done on a sample of peripheral blood. The receptors stem from a human donor with melanoma.

The chain is built from TRBV5-5 and TRBJ1-6; no firm D call. Looked up from germline, CDR1 is SGHKS and CDR2 is YYEKEE (reference sequence). The CDR3 is 14 residues long. Trimming cost V 2 bases and J 5 bases, with 8 bases left between them. In DNA form, the CDR3 reads TGTGCCAGCAGCTTCGACGGTAATAATTCACCCCTCCACTTT. Amino acids: CASSFDGNNSPLHF.

CDR3 in amino acids: CASQRSVNTEAFF. CDR3 DNA: TGTGCCAGTCAGAGATCCGTGAACACTGAAGCTTTCTTT. V usage is TRBV19 and J usage is TRBJ1-1; D is unresolved. Trimming took off 8 bases at V and 0 bases at J, with 10 bases between the two ends. The V gene's germline CDR1 is LNHDA and CDR2 SQIVND (reference sequence). There are 13 residues in the CDR3.

This rearrangement joins TRBV6-5 to TRBJ1-5, with D possibly TRBD1 on 6 matching bases. V lost 1 base and J 7 bases, leaving 14 bases between the germline ends. CDR3 length equals 15 residues. Per the germline V gene, CDR1 is MNHEY and CDR2 is SVGAGI. The CDR3 reads CASSYWEGENQPQHF. CDR3 nucleotides: TGTGCCAGCAGTTACTGGGAGGGGGAAAACCAGCCCCAGCATTTT.

The CDR3 sequence: CASSYSPHREGQPQHF. Written as DNA, the CDR3 is TGTGCCAGCAGTTACTCCCCTCACAGGGAGGGGCAGCCCCAGCATTTT. This chain connects TRBV6-6 to TRBJ1-5; D is possibly TRBD1 (6 bases). The ends were cut back, 0 bases at V and 7 bases at J, with 16 bases in the middle. CDR3 size: 16 residues. Germline-derived CDR1 and CDR2 are MNHNY and SVGAGI (reference sequence).

This clone was counted a single time. Other DNA sequences within the sample encode an identical CDR3. V gene TRBV9 combines with J gene TRBJ2-3; TRBD1 aligns across 8 bases. CDR1 is SGDLS, CDR2 YYNGEE, per germline. The V gene end was trimmed by 0 bases and the J gene end by 4 bases; junction bases not matched to a gene: 1. There are 14 residues in the CDR3. CDR3 loop: CASSVAQGADTQYF. CDR3 nucleotides: TGTGCCAGCAGCGTAGCACAGGGGGCAGATACGCAGTATTTT.

V is TRBV7-2 and J is TRBJ2-5, with D perhaps matching TRBD1 or TRBD2 (5 bases each). Per germline, CDR1 SGHTA and CDR2 FQGNSA. CDR3 length: 15 residues. The ends were cut back, 1 base at V and 5 bases at J, with 14 bases in the middle. CDR3 amino acids: CASSLEGPFGETQYF. CDR3 DNA: TGTGCCAGCAGCTTAGAGGGACCATTTGGGGAGACCCAGTACTTC.

V and J are TRBV10-3 and TRBJ1-5, with 11 positions matching TRBD1. CDR1 ENHRY and CDR2 SYGVKD come from the germline V gene. The V segment lost 9 bases and the J segment 2 bases; nucleotides outside the gene matches: 3. This CDR3 has 14 amino acids. The CDR3 region has the DNA TGTGCCATAGGGACAGGGGGAGGCAATCAGCCCCAGCATTTT. This codes for CAIGTGGGNQPQHF.

The rearrangement uses TRBV4-2 and TRBJ1-4; tentatively, D is TRBD1 (5 bases). Germline loops: CDR1 LGHNA, CDR2 YNFKEQ. The V gene lost 0 bases and the J gene lost 12 bases, with 14 bases spanning the gap. CDR3 length: 14 amino acids. The CDR3 bases are TGTGCCAGCAGCCAAGATTTGGAGGACACACAACTGTTTTTT. Residues: CASSQDLEDTQLFF.

The chain recombines TRBV4-2 with TRBJ2-1; 12 positions agree with TRBD2. V was clipped by 3 bases and J by 7 bases; unmatched bases: 10. The CDR3 contains 17 residues. Germline assignment: CDR1 LGHNA and CDR2 YNFKEQ. Here the CDR3 DNA reads TGTGCCAGCAGCCAGGCGACAACTAGCGGGGGGAATAATGAGCAGTTCTTC. Its translation is CASSQATTSGGNNEQFF.

This rearrangement joins TRBV19 to TRBJ1-5; D is uncertain. Per the germline V gene, CDR1 is LNHDA and CDR2 is SQIVND (reference sequence). CDR3 size: 15 residues. V lost 3 bases and J lost 0, with 9 bases in between. The CDR3 loop reads CASSIVEYSNQPQHF. DNA of the CDR3: TGTGCCAGTAGTATCGTGGAGTATAGCAATCAGCCCCAGCATTTT.

The V gene is TRBV5-1, the J gene TRBJ2-7; 7 bases fit TRBD2. Germline-derived CDR1 and CDR2 are SGHRS and YFSETQ. This CDR3 is built from 14 residues. The V gene end was trimmed by 7 bases and the J gene end by 3 bases; junction bases not matched to a gene: 10. This CDR3 is CASRDPGRVYEQYF. The CDR3 DNA follows: TGCGCCAGCCGAGACCCAGGGAGGGTCTACGAGCAGTACTTC.

In this sample, this clone is medium-sized. The chain combines TRBV6-6 with TRBJ1-2; D might be TRBD1 (6 bases). Germline assignment: CDR1 MNHNY and CDR2 SVGAGI (reference sequence). V was cut by 2 bases and J by 2 bases, with 12 bases left in between. The CDR3 loop spans 15 amino acids. CDR3 DNA sequence: TGTGCCAGCAGTTACCTTACAGGGACCAACTATGGCTACACCTTC. This encodes CASSYLTGTNYGYTF.

The J gene is TRBJ2-5, the V gene TRBV4-1; the D gene is possibly TRBD2 (5 bases). The CDR3 has 14 amino acids. V dropped 4 bases and J dropped 5 bases, with 14 bases sitting between them. Germline loops: CDR1 MGHRA, CDR2 YSYEKL. Written as DNA, the CDR3 is TGCGCCAGCAGCCTCACCGGGATGGGGGAGACCCAGTACTTC. Encoded protein: CASSLTGMGETQYF.

This rearrangement joins TRBV2 to TRBJ1-6, with a weak D call TRBD1 (5 bases). The germline V gene has CDR1 SNHLY and CDR2 FYNNEI. Deletions cut 5 bases from V and 7 bases from J, with 6 bases between. This CDR3 has 12 residues. For the CDR3, the DNA is TGTGCCAGCAGTTCAGGGAATTCACCCCTCCACTTT. Amino acids: CASSSGNSPLHF.

The CDR3 nucleotides are TGTGCCAGCAGTGACGTAAGGCCACCTAACACCGGGGAGCTGTTTTTT. It specifies CASSDVRPPNTGELFF. The chain carries TRBV25-1 and TRBJ2-2; no clear D. There are 16 residues in the CDR3. Trimming removed 3 bases from V and 2 bases from J, with 13 bases in between. CDR1 and CDR2 from the germline V gene are MGHDK and SYGVNS.

The gene calls are TRBV5-1 and TRBJ2-1; the match to TRBD2 covers 12 bases. Germline V lookup: CDR1 SGHRS, CDR2 YFSETQ. The CDR3 runs 16 residues. J was trimmed by 6 bases and V by 7 bases; bases with no gene match: 11. CDR3 nucleotide sequence: TGCGCCAGCGAACGGGCTAGCGGGGGGGATGGCAATGAGCAGTTCTTC. This encodes CASERASGGDGNEQFF.

This clone appeared a few times. The same CDR3 is also encoded by other DNA sequences in this sample. The V and J genes are TRBV18 and TRBJ2-5; the D gene is possibly TRBD1 (5 bases). Germline CDR1 and CDR2: KGHSH and LQKENI. The CDR3 contains 16 residues. Trimming shortened V by 0 bases and J by 1 base, and 12 bases separated the two germline ends. CDR3 DNA sequence: TGTGCCAGCTCACCACCGCAGGGCGGATCCCAAGAGACCCAGTACTTC. This translates into CASSPPQGGSQETQYF.

The table lists this clone with a count of one. The chain is built from TRBV27 and TRBJ1-6; no definite D call. This CDR3 contains 16 residues. Trimming shortened V by 6 bases and J by 0 bases, and 12 bases separated the two germline ends. Germline-derived CDR1 and CDR2 are MNHEY and SMNVEV (reference sequence). This CDR3 is CASRDIRYSYNSPLHF. In nucleotides, the CDR3 is TGTGCCAGCAGAGACATAAGATACTCCTATAATTCACCCCTCCACTTT.

The chain links TRBV5-8 to TRBJ1-5; 7 bases fit TRBD1. V lost 3 bases and J lost 4; bases outside the gene matches: 7. Looked up from germline, CDR1 is SGHTS and CDR2 is YDEGEE. This CDR3 comprises 15 residues. The CDR3 DNA follows: TGTGCCAGCAGCTCAAGCTCAGGGGGTAATCAGCCCCAGCATTTT. Translation gives CASSSSSGGNQPQHF.

The V gene is TRBV15, the J gene TRBJ2-7; D gene unclear. The CDR3 covers 14 residues. Germline V CDR1 and CDR2: LNHNV, YYDKDF (reference sequence). Trimming stripped 2 bases from V and 3 bases from J, with 11 bases between. DNA of the CDR3: TGTGCCACCAGCAGACGTGACACGGTCTACGAGCAGTACTTC. It specifies CATSRRDTVYEQYF.

The V and J genes are TRBV27 and TRBJ1-5, with D tentatively TRBD1 (5 bases). Trimming removed 6 bases at V and 0 bases at J, with 12 bases between. The CDR3 is 15 amino acids. Germline CDR1 is MNHEY and CDR2 is SMNVEV (reference sequence). The CDR3: CASSTGPYSNQPQHF. The CDR3 nucleotides read TGTGCCAGCAGCACAGGTCCCTATAGCAATCAGCCCCAGCATTTT.

The chain is built from TRBV19 and TRBJ1-5; D ambiguous. Germline assignment: CDR1 LNHDA and CDR2 SQIVND (reference sequence). Trimming removed 5 bases from V and 3 bases from J, with 14 bases in between. CDR3 size: 15 residues. CDR3: CASSSKDGFNQPQHF. As DNA, the CDR3 is TGTGCCAGTAGTTCGAAGGACGGTTTCAATCAGCCCCAGCATTTT. The whole variable domain, remainder taken from reference TRBV19 and TRBJ1-5, is DGGITQSPKYLFRKEGQNVTLSCEQNLNHDAMYWYRQDPGQGLRLIYYSQIVNDFQKGDIAEGYSVSREKKESFPLTVTSAQKNPTAFYLCASSSKDGFNQPQHFGDGTRLSIL.

The chain uses TRBV6-1 and TRBJ1-5, with a weak D call TRBD1 (5 bases). Trimming left V 9 bases short and J 3 bases short, with 18 bases between. This CDR3 is 15 amino acids long. Looked up from germline, CDR1 is MNHNS and CDR2 is SASEGT. CDR3 protein: CASLFLQGPNQPQHF. In DNA form, the CDR3 reads TGTGCCAGTTTATTCCTTCAGGGTCCCAATCAGCCCCAGCATTTT.

This clone was seen once. The CDR3 loop reads CSVRGPGGEQYF. The DNA of the CDR3 is TGCAGCGTACGAGGGCCGGGGGGCGAGCAGTACTTC. This chain links TRBV29-1 with TRBJ2-7; 7 nucleotides agree with TRBD2. V trimming: 6 bases; J trimming: 6 bases; junction bases outside the gene matches: 8. This CDR3 comprises 12 residues. Germline V CDR1 and CDR2: SQVTM, ANQGSEA.

The gene calls are TRBV27 and TRBJ2-1; D remains unclear. This CDR3 region has 15 residues. V was shortened by 4 bases and J by 7 bases, with 17 bases between the two germline ends. Germline V gene data show CDR1 as MNHEY and CDR2 as SMNVEV (reference sequence). CDR3: CASSSPYRRQNEQFF. The CDR3 DNA follows: TGTGCCAGCAGTTCTCCCTATCGACGGCAAAATGAGCAGTTCTTC.

V is TRBV7-2 and J is TRBJ2-2; maybe TRBD2 (6 bases). The CDR3 consists of 13 residues. Germline V CDR1 and CDR2: SGHTA, FQGNSA. The V gene lost 5 bases and the J gene lost 9 bases, with 13 bases spanning the gap. CDR3 protein: CASSAGSNRELFF. As DNA, the CDR3 is TGTGCCAGCAGCGCGGGATCGAACCGGGAGCTGTTTTTT.

This rearrangement joins TRBV11-3 to TRBJ2-7; D ambiguous. Trimming took 1 base from V and 0 from J, leaving 7 bases between them. The length of the CDR3 is 14 residues. Germline CDR1 reads SGHNT; CDR2 reads YENEEA. The CDR3 sequence: CASSLGHSSYEQYF. The DNA for the CDR3 is TGTGCCAGCAGCTTAGGGCACAGCTCCTACGAGCAGTACTTC.

This chain links TRBV6-5 with TRBJ2-7; TRBD1 matches 9 bases. CDR1 is MNHEY and CDR2 is SVGAGI in the germline V gene. The length of the CDR3 is 16 residues. V shed 0 bases, J shed 3 bases, and the junction held 6 bases outside the gene matches. The CDR3 loop is CASSYSPQGADYEQYF. In nucleotides, the CDR3 is TGTGCCAGCAGTTACTCGCCACAGGGGGCGGACTACGAGCAGTACTTC.